Detailed here is one T cell receptor (beta chain). This clonotype was seen a few times. Its antigen target is currently unknown. One base away there is no much larger clone; base qualities are not given. The germline V gene supplies CDR1 SNHLY and CDR2 FYNNEI. The CDR3, cysteine through phenylalanine, is 16 amino acids long. Only the CDR3 DNA stays, 48 bases, in frame from base 1. V lost 6 bases and J lost 0 bases, and the count of bases not matched to a germline gene is 6. The library was obtained by 5' RACE. Sequencing took place on an Illumina HiSeq 2500. A second about 7 to 11 cycle PCR used a sample-barcoded 5' primer and a J-beta primer mix. Each TCR beta cDNA molecule received a unique molecular identifier from a template-switch 5' adaptor carrying 12 random nucleotides. Each sample yielded at least 2.5 million CDR3-containing paired-end reads. First-strand cDNA synthesis was performed from all RNA using the Mint cDNA synthesis kit, with priming by a TRBC-specific oligonucleotide. All cDNA was treated with uracil-DNA glycosylase and then went through a first 18-cycle PCR with the universal primers M1SS and BC2_uni_R. Per the authors' processing: Each sample was normalized by randomly selecting 1 million high-quality reads, each carrying a distinct molecular identifier. Reads with shared molecular identifiers were discarded instead of being binned into consensus sequences. MiTCR, set to a Q25 quality threshold and the strictest error-elimination algorithm, was used for CDR3 identification, clonotype clustering and error correction. A nonparametric unseen species model with Euler transformation was used to estimate a lower bound on total TCR beta diversity. The public reads were quality trimmed at Q25 with fastp and then assembled into clones with MiXCR by TCRdb, keeping productive beta chains. Every CDR3 protein is listed once, alongside the most common genes and DNA of its rows. The V and J calls come from TCRdb's annotation, not from the publication. This sample gives more than 1,400,000 distinct CDR3 sequences in total; approximately 38% of them show up just once. The ten biggest clones cover 7.9% of the sample.

The data were obtained in a study of blood T cells in healthy people across ages (dated by TCRdb to the mid-2010s). About the full investigation: In model experiments, template switching captured about one uniquely barcoded TCR beta cDNA molecule for every two T cells. Two additional independent replicas of 1 million unique cDNA reads from the same blood draw were analyzed for two donors (one aged 18 to 30 and one aged 80 or older). Age-related changes in TCR beta repertoire diversity were measured in the study by deep sequencing normalized with unique cDNA molecular identifiers. The donors were divided into four age groups: young (average approximately 17 years), middle-aged (almost 40), aged (around 67) and long-lived (roughly 82). To avoid experimental bias, donors of different ages were randomly spread across the sequencing lanes.

Summary of the overall study and its limitations: As age increased, observed TCR beta diversity per million T cells dropped in a roughly linear way, and a significant reduction was already evident by age around 41. Compared with the aged group, the long-lived group had more naive CD4+ T cells, fewer expanded clones and increased TCR diversity, suggesting age selection. The percentage of naive T cells measured by flow cytometry correlated strongly with observed TCR beta diversity. Estimates of total diversity from one million sequenced T cells were regarded as lower bounds and underestimates. Donor CMV infection status was unknown, potentially confounding age-related changes in expanded clonotypes. Since profiling was done on bulk unsorted PBMCs, naive and antigen-experienced compartments could not be conclusively compared.

Systemically healthy Caucasian individuals from Russia, around 39 in total and aged about 6 to 95 years, were included as donors. Approximately 10 milliliters of peripheral blood were collected from each donor into EDTA-treated Vacutainer tubes. Ficoll-Paque density-gradient centrifugation was used to isolate PBMCs, with at least 6.5 million per sample. Total RNA, at least 6 micrograms per sample, was extracted from PBMCs with Trizol reagent. For every donor, flow cytometry on a PBMC aliquot measured the percentage of naive CD45RAhigh/CD27high T cells. The source material was blood. The receptor was derived from a young woman in good health. The chain joins TRBV2 to TRBJ1-4, with TRBD1 matching 8 junction bases. This receptor has the CDR3 CASSRQGRATNEKLFF. Here is the DNA: TGTGCCAGCAGCCGACAGGGGAGGGCAACTAATGAAAAACTGTTTTTT. The full variable domain, completed from the reference TRBV2 and TRBJ1-4 proteins outside the CDR3, reads EPEVTQTPSHQVTQMGQEVILRCVPISNHLYFYWYRQILGQKVEFLVSFYNNEISEKSEIFDDQFSVERPDGSNFTLKIRSTKLEDSAMYFCASSRQGRATNEKLFFGSGTQLSVL.